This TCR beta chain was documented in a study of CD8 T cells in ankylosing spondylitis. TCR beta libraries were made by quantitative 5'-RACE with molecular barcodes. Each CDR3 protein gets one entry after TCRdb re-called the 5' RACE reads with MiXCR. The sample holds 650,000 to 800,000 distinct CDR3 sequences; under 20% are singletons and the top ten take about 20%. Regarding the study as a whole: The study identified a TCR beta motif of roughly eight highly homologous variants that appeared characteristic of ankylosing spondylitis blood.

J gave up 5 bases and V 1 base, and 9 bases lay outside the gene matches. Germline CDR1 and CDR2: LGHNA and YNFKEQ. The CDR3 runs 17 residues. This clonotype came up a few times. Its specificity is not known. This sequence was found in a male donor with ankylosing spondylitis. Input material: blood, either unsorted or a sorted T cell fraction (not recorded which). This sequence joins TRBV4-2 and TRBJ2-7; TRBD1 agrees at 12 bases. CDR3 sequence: CASSQAGRDRGRDEQYF. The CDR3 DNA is TGTGCCAGCAGCCAAGCTGGTAGGGACAGGGGGCGCGACGAGCAGTACTTC.